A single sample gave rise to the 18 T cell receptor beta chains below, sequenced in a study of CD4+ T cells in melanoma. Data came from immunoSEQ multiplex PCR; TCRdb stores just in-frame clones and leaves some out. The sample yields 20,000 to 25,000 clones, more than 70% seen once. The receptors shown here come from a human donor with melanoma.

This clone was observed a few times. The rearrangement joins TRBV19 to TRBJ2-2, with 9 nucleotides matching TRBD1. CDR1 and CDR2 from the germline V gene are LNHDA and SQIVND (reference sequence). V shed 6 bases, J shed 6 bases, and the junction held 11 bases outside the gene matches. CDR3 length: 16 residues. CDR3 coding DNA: TGTGCCAGTAGACCCCGGACAGGGGCGGTTGCCGGGGAGCTGTTTTTT. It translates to CASRPRTGAVAGELFF.

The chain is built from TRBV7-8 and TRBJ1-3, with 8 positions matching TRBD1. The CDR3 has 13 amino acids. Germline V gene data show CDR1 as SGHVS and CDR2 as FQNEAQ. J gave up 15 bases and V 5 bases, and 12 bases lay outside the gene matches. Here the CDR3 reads CASSPQGAPTQYF. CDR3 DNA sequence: TGTGCCAGCAGCCCGCAGGGGGCCCCTACTCAATATTTT.

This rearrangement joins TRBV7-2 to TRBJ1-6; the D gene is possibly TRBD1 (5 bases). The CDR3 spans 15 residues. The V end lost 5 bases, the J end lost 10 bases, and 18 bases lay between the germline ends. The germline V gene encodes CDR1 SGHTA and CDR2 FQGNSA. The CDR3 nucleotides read TGTGCCAGCAGCCCACGGGGGGGGTTCCAGTCACCCCTCCACTTT. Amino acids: CASSPRGGFQSPLHF.

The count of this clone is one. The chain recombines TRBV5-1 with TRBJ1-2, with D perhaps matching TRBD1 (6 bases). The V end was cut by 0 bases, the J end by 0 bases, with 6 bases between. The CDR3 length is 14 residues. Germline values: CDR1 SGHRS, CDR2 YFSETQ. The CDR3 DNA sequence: TGCGCCAGCAGCTTGGGGACAGCTAACTATGGCTACACCTTC. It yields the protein CASSLGTANYGYTF.

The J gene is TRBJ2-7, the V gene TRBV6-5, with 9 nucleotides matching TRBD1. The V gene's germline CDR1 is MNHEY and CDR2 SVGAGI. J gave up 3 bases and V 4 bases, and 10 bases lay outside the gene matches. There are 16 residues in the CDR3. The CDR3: CASSLSPGQGHYEQYF. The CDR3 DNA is TGTGCCAGCAGTTTGAGCCCGGGACAGGGCCACTACGAGCAGTACTTC.

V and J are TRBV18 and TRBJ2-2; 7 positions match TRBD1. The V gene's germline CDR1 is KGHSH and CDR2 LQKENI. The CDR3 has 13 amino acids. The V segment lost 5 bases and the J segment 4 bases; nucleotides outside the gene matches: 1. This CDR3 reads CASSNRGTGELFF. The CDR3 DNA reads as TGTGCCAGCTCAAACAGGGGCACCGGGGAGCTGTTTTTT.

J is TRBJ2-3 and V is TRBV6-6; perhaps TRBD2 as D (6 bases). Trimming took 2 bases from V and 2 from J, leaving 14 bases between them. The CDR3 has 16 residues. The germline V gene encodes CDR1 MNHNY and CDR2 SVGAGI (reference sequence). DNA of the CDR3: TGTGCCAGCAGTTACCCCCCAAGGAGGGCCACAGATACGCAGTATTTT. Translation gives CASSYPPRRATDTQYF.

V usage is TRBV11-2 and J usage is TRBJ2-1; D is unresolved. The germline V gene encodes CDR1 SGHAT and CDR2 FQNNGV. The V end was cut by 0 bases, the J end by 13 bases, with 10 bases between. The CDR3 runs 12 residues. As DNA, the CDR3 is TGTGCCAGCAGCTTAGATTTTTCCCCTCAGTTCTTC. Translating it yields CASSLDFSPQFF.

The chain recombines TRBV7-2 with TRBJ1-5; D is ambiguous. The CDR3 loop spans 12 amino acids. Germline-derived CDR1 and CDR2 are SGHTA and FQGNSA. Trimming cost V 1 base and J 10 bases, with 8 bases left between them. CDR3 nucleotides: TGTGCCAGCAGCTTAGGAGGTTTTCCCCAGCATTTT. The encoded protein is CASSLGGFPQHF.

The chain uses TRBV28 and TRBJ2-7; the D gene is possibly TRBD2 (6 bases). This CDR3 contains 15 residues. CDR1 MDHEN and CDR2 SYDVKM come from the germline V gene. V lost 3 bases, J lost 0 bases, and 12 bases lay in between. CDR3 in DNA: TGTGCCAGCAGTTTGGGGGGATCTCTCTCCTACGAGCAGTACTTC. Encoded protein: CASSLGGSLSYEQYF.

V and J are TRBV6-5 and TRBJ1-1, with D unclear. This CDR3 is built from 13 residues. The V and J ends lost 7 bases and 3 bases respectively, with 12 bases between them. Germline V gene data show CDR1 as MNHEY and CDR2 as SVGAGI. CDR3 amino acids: CASTNQVYTEAFF. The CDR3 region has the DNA TGTGCCAGCACGAACCAGGTCTACACTGAAGCTTTCTTT.

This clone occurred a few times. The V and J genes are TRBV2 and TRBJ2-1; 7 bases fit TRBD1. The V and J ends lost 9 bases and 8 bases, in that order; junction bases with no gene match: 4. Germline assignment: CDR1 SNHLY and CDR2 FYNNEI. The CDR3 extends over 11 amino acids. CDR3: CARRTGHEQFF. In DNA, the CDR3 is TGTGCCAGGCGGACAGGTCATGAGCAGTTCTTC.

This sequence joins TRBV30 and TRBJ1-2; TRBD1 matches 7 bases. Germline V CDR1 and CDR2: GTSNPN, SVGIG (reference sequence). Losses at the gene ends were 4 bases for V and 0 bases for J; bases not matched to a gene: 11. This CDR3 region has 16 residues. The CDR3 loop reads CAWKPGQYVPNYGYTF. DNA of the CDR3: TGTGCCTGGAAACCGGGACAGTACGTCCCTAACTATGGCTACACCTTC.

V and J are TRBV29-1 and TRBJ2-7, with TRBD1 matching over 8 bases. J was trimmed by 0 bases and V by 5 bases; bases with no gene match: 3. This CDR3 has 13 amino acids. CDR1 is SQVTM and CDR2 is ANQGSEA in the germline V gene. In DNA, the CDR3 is TGCAGCGTTCGACAGGGGACCTCCTACGAGCAGTACTTC. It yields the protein CSVRQGTSYEQYF.

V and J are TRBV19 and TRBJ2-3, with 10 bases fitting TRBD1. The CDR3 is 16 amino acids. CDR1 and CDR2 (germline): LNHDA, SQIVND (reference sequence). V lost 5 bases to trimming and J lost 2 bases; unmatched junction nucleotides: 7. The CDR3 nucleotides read TGTGCCAGTAGTGGGGACAGGGGAATTTACACAGATACGCAGTATTTT. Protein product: CASSGDRGIYTDTQYF.

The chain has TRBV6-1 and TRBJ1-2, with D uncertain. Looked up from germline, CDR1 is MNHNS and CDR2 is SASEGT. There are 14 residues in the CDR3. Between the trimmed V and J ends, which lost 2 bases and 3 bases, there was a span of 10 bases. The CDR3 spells CASSESAGYYGYTF. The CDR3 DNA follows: TGTGCCAGCAGTGAATCGGCAGGCTACTATGGCTACACCTTC.

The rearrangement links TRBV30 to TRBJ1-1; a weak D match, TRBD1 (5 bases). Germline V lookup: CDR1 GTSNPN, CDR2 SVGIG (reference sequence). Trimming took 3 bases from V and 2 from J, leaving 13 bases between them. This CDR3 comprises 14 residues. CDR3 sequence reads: CAWSRGRLNTEAFF. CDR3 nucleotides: TGTGCCTGGAGCCGGGGACGGTTAAACACTGAAGCTTTCTTT.

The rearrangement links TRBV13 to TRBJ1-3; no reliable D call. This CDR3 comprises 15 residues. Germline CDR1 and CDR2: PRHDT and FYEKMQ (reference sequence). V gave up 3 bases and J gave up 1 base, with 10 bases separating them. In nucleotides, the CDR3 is TGTGCCAGCAGCTTCCTGGCCCTTTCTGGAAACACCATATATTTT. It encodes CASSFLALSGNTIYF.